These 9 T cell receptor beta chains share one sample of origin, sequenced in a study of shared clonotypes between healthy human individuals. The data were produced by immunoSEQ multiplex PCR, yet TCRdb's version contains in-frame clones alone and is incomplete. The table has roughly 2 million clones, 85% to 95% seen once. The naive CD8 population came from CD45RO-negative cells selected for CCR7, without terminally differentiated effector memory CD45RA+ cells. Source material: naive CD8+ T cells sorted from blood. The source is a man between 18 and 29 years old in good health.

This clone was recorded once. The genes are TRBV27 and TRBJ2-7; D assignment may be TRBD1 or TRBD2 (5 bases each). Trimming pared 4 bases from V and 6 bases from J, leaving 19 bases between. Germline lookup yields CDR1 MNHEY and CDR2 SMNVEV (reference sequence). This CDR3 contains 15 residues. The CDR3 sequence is CASSSAGTEALEQYF. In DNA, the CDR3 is TGTGCCAGCAGTTCGGCCGGGACGGAGGCTCTCGAGCAGTACTTC.

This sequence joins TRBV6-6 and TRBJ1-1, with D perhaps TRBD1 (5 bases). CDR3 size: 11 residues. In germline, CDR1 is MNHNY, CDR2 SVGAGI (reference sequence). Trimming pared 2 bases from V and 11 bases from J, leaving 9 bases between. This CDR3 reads CASSYGDAAFF. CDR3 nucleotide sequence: TGTGCCAGCAGTTACGGGGACGCTGCTTTCTTT.

The CDR3 region has the DNA TGTGCCAGCAGTGCAGGGGTCAAAAACATTCAGTACTTC. Translating it yields CASSAGVKNIQYF. The V gene is TRBV2, the J gene TRBJ2-4, with D perhaps TRBD1 (6 bases). Between the trimmed V and J ends, which lost 4 bases and 3 bases, there was a span of 7 bases. Germline CDR1 SNHLY, CDR2 FYNNEI. The CDR3 has 13 amino acids.

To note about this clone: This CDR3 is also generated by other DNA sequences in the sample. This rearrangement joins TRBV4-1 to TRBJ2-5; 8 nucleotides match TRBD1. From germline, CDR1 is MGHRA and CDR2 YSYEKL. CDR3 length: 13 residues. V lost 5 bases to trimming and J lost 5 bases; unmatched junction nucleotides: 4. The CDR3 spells CASSVDREETQYF. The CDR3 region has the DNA TGCGCCAGCAGCGTGGACAGGGAGGAGACCCAGTACTTC.

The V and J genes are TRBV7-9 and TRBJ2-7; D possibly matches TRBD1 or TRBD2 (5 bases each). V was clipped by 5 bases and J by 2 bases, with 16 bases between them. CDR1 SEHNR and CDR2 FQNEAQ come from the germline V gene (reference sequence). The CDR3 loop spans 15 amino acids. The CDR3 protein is CASSPIWGSPYEQYF. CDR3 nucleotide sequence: TGTGCCAGCAGCCCGATTTGGGGGTCCCCCTACGAGCAGTACTTC.

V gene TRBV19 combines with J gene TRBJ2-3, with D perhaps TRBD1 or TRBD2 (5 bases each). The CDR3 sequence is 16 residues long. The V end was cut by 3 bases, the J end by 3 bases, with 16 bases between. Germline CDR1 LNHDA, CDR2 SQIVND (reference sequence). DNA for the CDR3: TGTGCCAGTAGTATCCTGACCGGGGCAGGGACAGATACGCAGTATTTT. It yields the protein CASSILTGAGTDTQYF.

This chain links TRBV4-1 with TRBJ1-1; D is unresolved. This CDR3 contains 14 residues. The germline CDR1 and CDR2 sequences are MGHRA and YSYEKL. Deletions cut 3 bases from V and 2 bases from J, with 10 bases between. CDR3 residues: CASSHREGNTEAFF. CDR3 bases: TGCGCCAGCAGCCACCGGGAGGGAAACACTGAAGCTTTCTTT.

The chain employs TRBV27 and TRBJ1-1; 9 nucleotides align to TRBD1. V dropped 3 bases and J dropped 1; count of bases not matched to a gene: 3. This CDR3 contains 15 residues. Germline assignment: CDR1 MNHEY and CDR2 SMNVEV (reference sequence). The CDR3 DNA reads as TGTGCCAGCAGTTTCCAGACAGGGGGGAACACTGAAGCTTTCTTT. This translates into CASSFQTGGNTEAFF.

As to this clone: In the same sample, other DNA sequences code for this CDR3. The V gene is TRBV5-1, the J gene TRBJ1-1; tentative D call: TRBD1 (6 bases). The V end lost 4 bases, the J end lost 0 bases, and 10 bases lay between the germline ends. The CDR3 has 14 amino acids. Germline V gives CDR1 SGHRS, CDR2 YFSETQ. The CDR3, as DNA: TGCGCCAGCAGCCCGCGGGGGCTGAACACTGAAGCTTTCTTT. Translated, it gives CASSPRGLNTEAFF. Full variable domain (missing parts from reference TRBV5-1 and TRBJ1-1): KAGVTQTPRYLIKTRGQQVTLSCSPISGHRSVSWYQQTPGQGLQFLFEYFSETQRNKGNFPGRFSGRQFSNSRSEMNVSTLELGDSALYLCASSPRGLNTEAFFGQGTRLTVV.